This TCR beta chain appears in the sequencing data of a study of regulatory T cells in long-lasting Graves disease. HTBI primers from iRepertoire and Arm-PCR of CDR3 regions yielded the TCR beta libraries. TCRdb re-derived calls from the multiplex PCR reads in MiXCR, one entry per CDR3 protein. This sample yields roughly 490,000 distinct CDR3 sequences, of which around a fifth are seen a single time; about 12% belongs to the top ten. This clonotype came up a few times. Antigen unknown. Points from the study as a whole: Persistent Graves' cases showed lower TCR diversity than newly diagnosed cases.

Looked up from germline, CDR1 is GTSNPN and CDR2 is SVGIG (reference sequence). CDR3 length: 16 amino acids. The V and J ends lost 0 bases and 4 bases respectively, with 18 bases between them. The sample's time point: persistent/refractory GD, antithyroid drugs over 5 years with positive TRAb. PBMC RNA was the source of the TCR library. The source material was peripheral blood mononuclear cells (PBMCs), sampled when the disease was refractory, from a patient treated with antithyroid drugs. The chain combines TRBV30 with TRBJ2-5; either TRBD1 or TRBD2 may fit D (5 bases each). The source is a female donor with Graves disease. The CDR3 loop is CAWSVVGTGSGETQYF. The DNA of the CDR3 is TGTGCCTGGAGTGTAGTGGGGACGGGGTCGGGAGAGACCCAGTACTTC.